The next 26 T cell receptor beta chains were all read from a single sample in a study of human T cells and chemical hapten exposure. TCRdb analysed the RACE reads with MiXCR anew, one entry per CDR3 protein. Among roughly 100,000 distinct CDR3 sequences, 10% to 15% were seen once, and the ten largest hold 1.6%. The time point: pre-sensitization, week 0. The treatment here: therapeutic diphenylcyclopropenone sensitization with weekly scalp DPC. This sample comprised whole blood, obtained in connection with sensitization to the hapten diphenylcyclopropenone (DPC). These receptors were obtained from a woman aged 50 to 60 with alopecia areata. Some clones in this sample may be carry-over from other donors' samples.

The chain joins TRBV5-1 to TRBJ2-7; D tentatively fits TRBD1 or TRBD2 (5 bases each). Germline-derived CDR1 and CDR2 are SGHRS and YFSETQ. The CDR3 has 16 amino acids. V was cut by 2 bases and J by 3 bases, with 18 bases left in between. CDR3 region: CASSLYAAGSNYEQYF. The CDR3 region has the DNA TGCGCCAGCAGCTTATACGCGGCAGGGAGTAACTACGAGCAGTACTTC.

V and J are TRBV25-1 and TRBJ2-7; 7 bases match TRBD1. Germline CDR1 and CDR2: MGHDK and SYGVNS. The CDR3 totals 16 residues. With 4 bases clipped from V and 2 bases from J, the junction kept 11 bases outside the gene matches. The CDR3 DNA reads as TGTGCCAGCAGTGCCCTTAGCCGGACAGGTACCTACGAGCAGTACTTC. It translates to CASSALSRTGTYEQYF.

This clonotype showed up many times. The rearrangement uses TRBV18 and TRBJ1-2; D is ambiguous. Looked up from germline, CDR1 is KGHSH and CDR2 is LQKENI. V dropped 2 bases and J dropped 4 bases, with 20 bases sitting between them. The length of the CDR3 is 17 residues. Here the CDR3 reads CASSPGLTAGSPYGYTF. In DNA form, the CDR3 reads TGTGCCAGCTCACCAGGGCTAACCGCAGGTTCCCCCTATGGCTACACCTTC.

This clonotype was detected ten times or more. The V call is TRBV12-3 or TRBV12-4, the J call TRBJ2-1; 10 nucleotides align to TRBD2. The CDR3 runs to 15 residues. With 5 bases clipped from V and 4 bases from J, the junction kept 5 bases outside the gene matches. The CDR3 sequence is CASSIWTSGYNEQFF. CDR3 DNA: TGTGCCAGCAGTATATGGACTAGCGGATACAATGAGCAGTTCTTC.

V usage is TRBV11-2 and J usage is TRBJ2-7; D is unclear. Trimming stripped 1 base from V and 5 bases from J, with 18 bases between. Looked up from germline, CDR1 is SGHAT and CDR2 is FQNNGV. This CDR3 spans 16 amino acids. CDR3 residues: CASSLVGGTRHHEQYF. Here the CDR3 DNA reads TGTGCCAGCAGCTTAGTTGGCGGAACACGCCATCACGAGCAGTACTTC.

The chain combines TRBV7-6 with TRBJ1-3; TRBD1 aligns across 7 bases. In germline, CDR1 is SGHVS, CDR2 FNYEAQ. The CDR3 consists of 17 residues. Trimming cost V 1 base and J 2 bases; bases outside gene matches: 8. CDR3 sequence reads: CASSLVSGGTAGNTIYF. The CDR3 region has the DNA TGTGCCAGCAGCTTAGTATCGGGAGGGACAGCTGGAAACACCATATATTTT. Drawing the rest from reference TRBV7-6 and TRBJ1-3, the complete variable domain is GAGVSQSPRYKVTKRGQDVALRCDPISGHVSLYWYRQALGQGPEFLTYFNYEAQQDKSGLPNDRFSAERPEGSISTLTIQRTEQRDSAMYRCASSLVSGGTAGNTIYFGEGSWLTVV.

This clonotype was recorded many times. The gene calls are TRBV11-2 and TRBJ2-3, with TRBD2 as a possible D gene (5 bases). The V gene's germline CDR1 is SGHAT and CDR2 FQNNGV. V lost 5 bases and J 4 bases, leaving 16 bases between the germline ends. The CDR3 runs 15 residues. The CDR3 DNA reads TGTGCCAGCAGCCCAACACTAGTAGTTGCAGATACGCAGTATTTT. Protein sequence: CASSPTLVVADTQYF.

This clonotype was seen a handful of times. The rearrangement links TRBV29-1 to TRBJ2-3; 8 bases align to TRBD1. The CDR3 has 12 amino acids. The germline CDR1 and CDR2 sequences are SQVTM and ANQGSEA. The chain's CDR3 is CSGQGDTDTQYF. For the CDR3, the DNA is TGCAGTGGACAGGGAGACACAGATACGCAGTATTTT.

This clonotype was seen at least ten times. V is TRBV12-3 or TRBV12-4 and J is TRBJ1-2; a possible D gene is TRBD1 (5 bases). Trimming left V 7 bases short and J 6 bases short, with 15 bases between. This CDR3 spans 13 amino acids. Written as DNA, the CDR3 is TGTGCCAGCACCCCTAGGGGTTTGGATGGCTACACCTTC. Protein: CASTPRGLDGYTF.

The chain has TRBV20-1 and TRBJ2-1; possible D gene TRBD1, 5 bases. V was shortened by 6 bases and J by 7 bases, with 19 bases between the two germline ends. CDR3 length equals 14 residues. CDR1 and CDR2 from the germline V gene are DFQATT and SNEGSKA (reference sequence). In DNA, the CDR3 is TGCAGTGCGGTTTTGGGAAGGGGTTCAAATGAGCAGTTCTTC. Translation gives CSAVLGRGSNEQFF.

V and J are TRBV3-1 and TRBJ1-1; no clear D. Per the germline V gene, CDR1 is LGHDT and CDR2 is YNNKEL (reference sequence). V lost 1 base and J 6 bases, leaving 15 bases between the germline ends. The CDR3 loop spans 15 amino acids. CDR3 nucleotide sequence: TGTGCCAGCAGCCAAGGGCTGAGTTGGGTGGCTGAAGCTTTCTTT. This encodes CASSQGLSWVAEAFF.

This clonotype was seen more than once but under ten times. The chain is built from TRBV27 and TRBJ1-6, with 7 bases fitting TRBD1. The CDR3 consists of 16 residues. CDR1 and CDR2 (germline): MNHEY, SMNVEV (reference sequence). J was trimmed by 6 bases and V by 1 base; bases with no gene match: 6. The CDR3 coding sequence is TGTGCCAGCAGTTTATTAAAGGGGGCAGTTAATTCACCCCTCCACTTT. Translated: CASSLLKGAVNSPLHF.

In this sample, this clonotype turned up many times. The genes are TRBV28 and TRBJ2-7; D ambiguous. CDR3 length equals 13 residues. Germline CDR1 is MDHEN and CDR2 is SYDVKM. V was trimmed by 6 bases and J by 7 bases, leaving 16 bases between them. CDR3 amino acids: CASSPDPRHEQYF. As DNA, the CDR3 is TGTGCCAGCAGCCCAGACCCCCGGCATGAGCAGTACTTC.

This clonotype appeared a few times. In nucleotides, the CDR3 is TGTGCCAGCAGCCTCCAGGGACAGGGCTTTGGCTACACCTTC. Its translation is CASSLQGQGFGYTF. This chain uses TRBV7-2 with TRBJ1-2; 9 bases line up with TRBD1. The V segment lost 5 bases and the J segment 7 bases; nucleotides outside the gene matches: 8. This CDR3 comprises 14 residues. The germline V gene encodes CDR1 SGHTA and CDR2 FQGNSA.

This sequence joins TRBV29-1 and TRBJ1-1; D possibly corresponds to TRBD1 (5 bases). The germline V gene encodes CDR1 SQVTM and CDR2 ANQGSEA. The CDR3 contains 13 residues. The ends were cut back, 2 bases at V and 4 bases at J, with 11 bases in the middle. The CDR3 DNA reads TGCAGCGTTGAACAGCAGGGAAGCACTGAAGCTTTCTTT. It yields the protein CSVEQQGSTEAFF.

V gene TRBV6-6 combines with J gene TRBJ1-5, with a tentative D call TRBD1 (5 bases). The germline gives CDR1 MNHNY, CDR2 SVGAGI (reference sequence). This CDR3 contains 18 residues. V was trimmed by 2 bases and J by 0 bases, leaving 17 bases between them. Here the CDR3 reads CASSYGGRGRNSNQPQHF. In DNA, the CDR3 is TGTGCCAGCAGTTACGGAGGGCGGGGACGGAATAGCAATCAGCCCCAGCATTTT.

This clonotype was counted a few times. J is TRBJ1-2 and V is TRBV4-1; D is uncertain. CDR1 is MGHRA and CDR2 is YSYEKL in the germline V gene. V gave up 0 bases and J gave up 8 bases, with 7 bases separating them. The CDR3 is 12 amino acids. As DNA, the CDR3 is TGCGCCAGCAGCCAAGATCTGTGGGGCTACACCTTC. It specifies CASSQDLWGYTF.

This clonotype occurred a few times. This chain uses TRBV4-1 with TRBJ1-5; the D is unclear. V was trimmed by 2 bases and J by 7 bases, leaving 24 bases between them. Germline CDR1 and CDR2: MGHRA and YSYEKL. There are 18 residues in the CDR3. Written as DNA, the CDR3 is TGCGCCAGCAGCCAATATCGGGGTAGTACGGGGTCTCAACAGCCCCAGCATTTT. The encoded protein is CASSQYRGSTGSQQPQHF.

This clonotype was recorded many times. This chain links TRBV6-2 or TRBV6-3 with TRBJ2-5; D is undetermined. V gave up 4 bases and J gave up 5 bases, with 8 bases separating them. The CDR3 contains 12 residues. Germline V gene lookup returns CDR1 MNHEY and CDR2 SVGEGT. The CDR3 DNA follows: TGTGCCAGCAGTTGGTTTGGGGAGACCCAGTACTTC. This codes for CASSWFGETQYF.

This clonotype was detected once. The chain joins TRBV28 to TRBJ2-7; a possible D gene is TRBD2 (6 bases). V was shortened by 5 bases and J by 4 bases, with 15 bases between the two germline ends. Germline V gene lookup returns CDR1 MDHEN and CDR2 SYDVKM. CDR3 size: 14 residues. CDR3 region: CASSPRGIMYEQYF. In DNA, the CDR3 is TGTGCCAGCAGTCCGCGGGGAATCATGTACGAGCAGTACTTC.

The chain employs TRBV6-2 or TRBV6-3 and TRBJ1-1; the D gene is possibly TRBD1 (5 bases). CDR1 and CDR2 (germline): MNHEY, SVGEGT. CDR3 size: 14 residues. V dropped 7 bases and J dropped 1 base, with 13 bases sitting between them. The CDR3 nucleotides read TGTGCCAGCACGGGGGTTTCTCGGAACACTGAAGCTTTCTTT. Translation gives CASTGVSRNTEAFF.

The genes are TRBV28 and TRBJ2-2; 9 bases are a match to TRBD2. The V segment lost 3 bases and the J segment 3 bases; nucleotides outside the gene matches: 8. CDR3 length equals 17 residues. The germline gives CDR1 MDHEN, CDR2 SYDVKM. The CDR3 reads CASSFPREGLDTGELFF. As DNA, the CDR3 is TGTGCCAGCAGTTTTCCGCGGGAGGGCCTAGACACCGGGGAGCTGTTTTTT.

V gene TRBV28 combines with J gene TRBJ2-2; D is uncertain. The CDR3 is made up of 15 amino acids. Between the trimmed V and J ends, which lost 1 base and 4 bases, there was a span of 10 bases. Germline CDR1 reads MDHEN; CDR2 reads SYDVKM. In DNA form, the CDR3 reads TGTGCCAGCAGTTTATCAGGAGTGGCCACCGGGGAGCTGTTTTTT. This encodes CASSLSGVATGELFF.

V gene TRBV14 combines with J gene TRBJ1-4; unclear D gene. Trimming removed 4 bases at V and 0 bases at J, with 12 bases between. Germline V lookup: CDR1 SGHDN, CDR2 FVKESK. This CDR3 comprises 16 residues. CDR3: CASSRGISSTNEKLFF. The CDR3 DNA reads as TGTGCCAGCAGCCGGGGAATTAGTTCAACTAATGAAAAACTGTTTTTT.

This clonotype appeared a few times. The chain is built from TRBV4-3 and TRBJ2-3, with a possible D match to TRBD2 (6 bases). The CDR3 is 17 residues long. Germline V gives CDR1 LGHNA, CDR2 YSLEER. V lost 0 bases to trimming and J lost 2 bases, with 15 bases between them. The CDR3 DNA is TGCGCCAGCAGCCAAGATAGTGCCGGGGGATTCACAGATACGCAGTATTTT. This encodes CASSQDSAGGFTDTQYF.

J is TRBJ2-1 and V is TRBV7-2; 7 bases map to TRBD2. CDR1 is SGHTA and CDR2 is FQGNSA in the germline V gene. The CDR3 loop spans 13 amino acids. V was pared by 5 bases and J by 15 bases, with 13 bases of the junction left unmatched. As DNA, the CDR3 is TGTGCCAGCAGCGCCCCCCCCGGAGCGGGGCCGTTCTTC. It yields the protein CASSAPPGAGPFF.